One sample yielded the 10 T cell receptor beta chains listed below, sequenced in a study of glioma-infiltrating T cells after dendritic cell vaccination (TCRdb year 2016). Per the publication, the time point label means: after dendritic cell vaccination, including at tumor progression/relapse. The library relied on the immunoSEQ multiplex PCR assay. TCRdb holds this immuneACCESS table with in-frame rearrangements only. Some clones are missing; in checked studies, unresolved V genes explain under half, and the rest has no known cause. Present in this sample are some 78,000 clones, roughly 85% of which were seen just once. The top ten hold around 9.3% of the sample. The material was blood, obtained after dendritic cell vaccination. These receptor sequences come from a human donor with glioblastoma.

The rearrangement uses TRBV4-1 and TRBJ2-5; maybe TRBD2 (6 bases). The germline CDR1 and CDR2 sequences are MGHRA and YSYEKL. The germline V and J ends were trimmed by 4 bases and 2 bases, with 8 bases remaining between them. CDR3 length: 13 residues. The CDR3 nucleotides read TGCGCCAGCAGCCTAGCGGCTCAAGAGACCCAGTACTTC. Its translation: CASSLAAQETQYF.

This clone showed up just once. V gene TRBV2 combines with J gene TRBJ1-5, with a tentative D call TRBD1 (6 bases). This CDR3 is built from 14 residues. Germline CDR1 is SNHLY and CDR2 is FYNNEI. Trimming cost V 6 bases and J 3 bases, with 12 bases left between them. The CDR3 DNA reads TGTGCCAGCAGGGCCGGACAGAACAATCAGCCCCAGCATTTT. Protein product: CASRAGQNNQPQHF.

The table lists this clone with a few counts. The gene calls are TRBV19 and TRBJ2-3; weak D call: TRBD2 (6 bases). Between the trimmed V and J ends, which lost 10 bases and 3 bases, there was a span of 17 bases. In germline, CDR1 is LNHDA, CDR2 SQIVND (reference sequence). The CDR3 is 14 residues long. The CDR3 DNA follows: TGTGCCACCCAACCTAGCGCCGGGACAGATACGCAGTATTTT. Translation: CATQPSAGTDTQYF.

This chain connects TRBV5-4 to TRBJ2-3; the match to TRBD1 covers 9 bases. This CDR3 has 17 residues. Germline V lookup: CDR1 SGHNT, CDR2 YYREEE (reference sequence). The V gene end was trimmed by 0 bases and the J gene end by 0 bases; junction bases not matched to a gene: 5. In DNA form, the CDR3 reads TGTGCCAGCAGCTTGGAACCGGGACAGGGAAGCACAGATACGCAGTATTTT. Amino acids: CASSLEPGQGSTDTQYF. The full variable domain, completed using reference TRBV5-4 and TRBJ2-3, is ETGVTQSPTHLIKTRGQQVTLRCSSQSGHNTVSWYQQALGQGPQFIFQYYREEENGRGNFPPRFSGLQFPNYSSELNVNALELDDSALYLCASSLEPGQGSTDTQYFGPGTRLTVL.

V usage is TRBV7-6 and J usage is TRBJ2-6; possibly TRBD2 for D (5 bases). The germline V gene has CDR1 SGHVS and CDR2 FNYEAQ. CDR3 size: 19 residues. Between the trimmed V and J ends, which lost 5 bases and 9 bases, there was a span of 29 bases. CDR3 coding DNA: TGTGCCAGCAGCAAAATCGGTGAATCTCCACAAAGTCGGGACAACGTCCTGACTTTC. Translated, it gives CASSKIGESPQSRDNVLTF. Complete variable domain (other parts from reference TRBV7-6 and TRBJ2-6): GAGVSQSPRYKVTKRGQDVALRCDPISGHVSLYWYRQALGQGPEFLTYFNYEAQQDKSGLPNDRFSAERPEGSISTLTIQRTEQRDSAMYRCASSKIGESPQSRDNVLTFGAGSRLTVL.

This rearrangement joins TRBV7-2 to TRBJ2-5; 9 bases fit TRBD1. Looked up from germline, CDR1 is SGHTA and CDR2 is FQGNSA. The ends lost 2 bases at V and 5 bases at J; junction bases unmatched: 12. The CDR3 covers 17 residues. CDR3 coding DNA: TGTGCCAGCAGCTTATTTCCACAGGGGGCATTAGGGGAGACCCAGTACTTC. As protein: CASSLFPQGALGETQYF.

The chain carries TRBV14 and TRBJ2-5; 10 nucleotides agree with TRBD2. Germline values: CDR1 SGHDN, CDR2 FVKESK. The CDR3 totals 15 residues. Germline trimming cut 2 bases from V and 5 bases from J; bases unmatched to any gene: 5. The CDR3 is CASSQRLAGVETQYF. The CDR3, as DNA: TGTGCCAGCAGCCAACGTCTAGCGGGAGTGGAGACCCAGTACTTC.

The chain carries TRBV7-6 and TRBJ2-7; perhaps TRBD1 as D (6 bases). The CDR3 covers 14 residues. V lost 5 bases, J lost 1 base, and 12 bases lay in between. Germline assignment: CDR1 SGHVS and CDR2 FNYEAQ. CDR3 amino acids: CASSPPGQSYEQYF. CDR3 nucleotide sequence: TGTGCCAGCAGCCCACCGGGACAATCCTACGAGCAGTACTTC.

The chain has TRBV7-9 and TRBJ2-7, with 14 bases aligning to TRBD2. The length of the CDR3 is 17 residues. V dropped 2 bases and J dropped 3; count of bases not matched to a gene: 6. From germline, CDR1 is SEHNR and CDR2 FQNEAQ (reference sequence). The CDR3 protein is CASSLSTSGREVYEQYF. The CDR3 DNA reads as TGTGCCAGCAGCTTATCGACTAGCGGGAGGGAGGTCTACGAGCAGTACTTC.

This clone was recorded only once. The chain links TRBV15 to TRBJ2-3; 9 bases map to TRBD1. Trimming removed 1 base from V and 1 base from J; junction bases left unmatched: 6. Germline V gives CDR1 LNHNV, CDR2 YYDKDF (reference sequence). The length of the CDR3 is 17 residues. CDR3 nucleotide sequence: TGTGCCACCAGCAGAGTTGGGACAGGGTGGCGCACAGATACGCAGTATTTT. Encoded protein: CATSRVGTGWRTDTQYF.